This T cell receptor beta chain was identified in a study of blood T cell repertoires in COVID-19. Study information: Acute-phase and convalescent COVID-19 samples originated in the United States, Italy and Spain. Sample material is recorded as cDNA or gDNA derived from T cells, B-cell-depleted T cells, or PBMCs.

Profiled with immunoSEQ multiplex PCR; TCRdb holds only in-frame clones, not every one. The sample lists tens of thousands of clones; 80% to 90% were seen once. This CDR3 has 15 amino acids. The germline CDR1 and CDR2 sequences are MNHEY and SVGAGI. After removal of 4 bases from V and 7 bases from J, the junction contained 9 bases not matched to a gene. Seattle patients were enrolled while actively infected and followed longitudinally. The receptor was isolated from a woman aged 55-75 years with COVID-19, enrolled during active disease. The sequencing sample was made of peripheral blood. This rearrangement joins TRBV6-5 to TRBJ1-2; 10 nucleotides line up with TRBD1. The CDR3 here is CASSSPDRGRVGYTF. CDR3 nucleotides: TGTGCCAGCAGTTCCCCAGACAGGGGGCGGGTTGGCTACACCTTC.